The clone carrying this T cell receptor beta chain was counted a few times. The entry originates in a study of blood T cells in healthy people across ages. Through a sample-barcoded 5' primer and a J-beta primer mix, a second PCR was run for about 6 to 11 cycles. TCRdb reanalysed the 5' RACE reads using MiXCR and keeps one entry per CDR3 protein. This table has 700,000 to 900,000 distinct CDR3 sequences, around a quarter appearing once. V was shortened by 3 bases and J by 3 bases, with 12 bases between the two germline ends. This CDR3 contains 14 residues. CDR1 is SGHAT, CDR2 FQNNGV, per germline. The same sample was also studied in work on T cells of mothers and their children.

The rearrangement links TRBV11-2 to TRBJ2-7; D may be TRBD2 (5 bases). The sequence was obtained from a boy aged 5-17 years in good health. The sample was blood. The CDR3, as DNA: TGTGCCAGCAGCTTTAATCCTCGGGACTACGAGCAGTACTTC. Translating it yields CASSFNPRDYEQYF.